One sample yielded the 28 T cell receptor beta chains listed below, sequenced in a study of cytomegalovirus exposure and HLA in healthy donors. PCR employed 60 Vbeta and 13 Jbeta primers. TCRdb's copy holds only in-frame clones and misses some; the assay was immunoSEQ multiplex PCR. The sample has around 170,000 clones; around 78% are singletons. Sample: PBMCs. Receptors were obtained from a woman aged 45-65 years in good health and CMV-seropositive.

The genes are TRBV4-2 and TRBJ1-3, with D uncertain. CDR3 size: 18 residues. V was clipped by 1 base and J by 4 bases, with 20 bases between them. Germline values: CDR1 LGHNA, CDR2 YNFKEQ. In DNA, the CDR3 is TGTGCCAGCAGCCAAGTTTCTCGTGTCGGCGGAGGAGGAAACACCATATATTTT. Protein sequence: CASSQVSRVGGGGNTIYF.

This clone was seen once. V gene TRBV11-2 combines with J gene TRBJ1-6; D is ambiguous. V lost 5 bases and J 9 bases, leaving 14 bases between the germline ends. The CDR3 loop spans 14 amino acids. The germline V gene encodes CDR1 SGHAT and CDR2 FQNNGV. The CDR3 DNA sequence: TGTGCCAGCAGCCGGGCCGGGAATTCTTCACCCCTCCACTTT. Translating gives CASSRAGNSSPLHF.

The chain joins TRBV30 to TRBJ1-2; 9 bases fit TRBD1. Losses at the gene ends were 4 bases for V and 2 bases for J; bases not matched to a gene: 5. The CDR3 is made up of 14 amino acids. CDR1 and CDR2 from the germline V gene are GTSNPN and SVGIG (reference sequence). The CDR3 nucleotides are TGTGCCTGGAACCGGGACAGGGCAAACTATGGCTACACCTTC. Its protein is CAWNRDRANYGYTF.

This clone was seen a handful of times. The chain uses TRBV2 and TRBJ2-1; TRBD1 aligns across 10 bases. The CDR3 sequence is 15 residues long. Looked up from germline, CDR1 is SNHLY and CDR2 is FYNNEI. The V gene end was trimmed by 6 bases and the J gene end by 6 bases; junction bases not matched to a gene: 8. CDR3 in amino acids: CASRAGTGAGNEQFF. The CDR3 nucleotides read TGTGCCAGCAGGGCAGGGACAGGGGCCGGCAATGAGCAGTTCTTC. The entire variable domain, with the rest obtained from reference TRBV2 and TRBJ2-1, is as follows: EPEVTQTPSHQVTQMGQEVILRCVPISNHLYFYWYRQILGQKVEFLVSFYNNEISEKSEIFDDQFSVERPDGSNFTLKIRSTKLEDSAMYFCASRAGTGAGNEQFFGPGTRLTVL.

The chain has TRBV11-3 and TRBJ1-2, with D unresolved. The V gene lost 4 bases and the J gene lost 1 base, with 7 bases spanning the gap. The CDR3 is 13 amino acids. Looked up from germline, CDR1 is SGHNT and CDR2 is YENEEA. The CDR3 DNA is TGTGCCAGCAGCTCGCTAGATAACTATGGCTACACCTTC. This sequence encodes CASSSLDNYGYTF.

The chain employs TRBV29-1 and TRBJ2-3; 8 bases are a match to TRBD1. V gave up 4 bases and J gave up 3 bases; unmatched junction bases: 9. The CDR3 length is 15 residues. Germline CDR1 is SQVTM and CDR2 is ANQGSEA. CDR3 protein: CSVGTGQGTTDTQYF. As DNA, the CDR3 is TGCAGCGTTGGAACTGGACAGGGAACGACAGATACGCAGTATTTT.

This chain joins TRBV5-1 and TRBJ2-1; tentative D call: TRBD1 (5 bases). V shed 0 bases and J shed 6 bases, with 16 bases lying between them. This CDR3 has 16 amino acids. CDR1 and CDR2 (germline): SGHRS, YFSETQ. CDR3 sequence reads: CASSLEGPIGANEQFF. The CDR3 region has the DNA TGCGCCAGCAGCTTGGAGGGGCCGATAGGGGCCAATGAGCAGTTCTTC.

The V gene is TRBV15, the J gene TRBJ1-2; D not certain. The CDR3 spans 16 residues. Trimming left V 0 bases short and J 4 bases short, with 15 bases between. The V gene's germline CDR1 is LNHNV and CDR2 YYDKDF (reference sequence). CDR3 region: CATSRDAQVRGYGYTF. Written as DNA, the CDR3 is TGTGCCACCAGCAGAGATGCTCAGGTGCGGGGCTATGGCTACACCTTC.

The chain carries TRBV5-1 and TRBJ1-5, with 10 bases matching TRBD1. Looked up from germline, CDR1 is SGHRS and CDR2 is YFSETQ. J was trimmed by 4 bases and V by 4 bases; bases with no gene match: 11. CDR3 length: 17 residues. The CDR3 bases are TGCGCCAGCAGCACGGCCGGGACAGGGGTCCGTAATCAGCCCCAGCATTTT. Its protein product is CASSTAGTGVRNQPQHF.

This sequence joins TRBV7-6 and TRBJ2-7; D perhaps matches TRBD1 (6 bases). Trimming pared 1 base from V and 2 bases from J, leaving 9 bases between. The germline gives CDR1 SGHVS, CDR2 FNYEAQ. The CDR3 has 14 amino acids. The CDR3, as DNA: TGTGCCAGCAGCTTAGACCCAGGGGCCTACGAGCAGTACTTC. Protein: CASSLDPGAYEQYF.

The gene calls are TRBV9 and TRBJ2-3; possible D gene TRBD1, 5 bases. Germline CDR1 is SGDLS and CDR2 is YYNGEE. This CDR3 comprises 14 residues. The V and J ends lost 0 bases and 6 bases respectively, with 11 bases between them. The CDR3 loop is CASSVGTTKDTQYF. The CDR3 DNA follows: TGTGCCAGCAGCGTAGGGACAACGAAGGATACGCAGTATTTT. Filled out from reference TRBV9 and TRBJ2-3, the complete variable domain reads DSGVTQTPKHLITATGQRVTLRCSPRSGDLSVYWYQQSLDQGLQFLIQYYNGEERAKGNILERFSAQQFPDLHSELNLSSLELGDSALYFCASSVGTTKDTQYFGPGTRLTVL.

The rearrangement joins TRBV5-1 to TRBJ2-4; 7 bases map to TRBD1. This CDR3 region has 13 residues. J gave up 12 bases and V 0 bases, and 6 bases lay outside the gene matches. Looked up from germline, CDR1 is SGHRS and CDR2 is YFSETQ. For the CDR3, the DNA is TGCGCCAGCAGCTTGGGTGGGACAGATAGTCAGTACTTC. Translation gives CASSLGGTDSQYF.

The CDR3 region has the DNA TGCAGCGTTGAAGATCCGAGTGAAGCTTTCTTT. Protein product: CSVEDPSEAFF. The J gene is TRBJ1-1, the V gene TRBV29-1; no reliable D call. Deletions cut 0 bases from V and 7 bases from J, with 6 bases between. Per germline, CDR1 SQVTM and CDR2 ANQGSEA. This CDR3 region has 11 residues. Full variable domain (remainder filled in from reference TRBV29-1 and TRBJ1-1): SAVISQKPSRDICQRGTSLTIQCQVDSQVTMMFWYRQQPGQSLTLIATANQGSEATYESGFVIDKFPISRPNLTFSTLTVSNMSPEDSSIYLCSVEDPSEAFFGQGTRLTVV.

The chain carries TRBV7-9 and TRBJ1-3; no clear D. The CDR3 has 16 amino acids. Trimming left V 5 bases short and J 4 bases short, with 18 bases between. Germline CDR1 SEHNR, CDR2 FQNEAQ (reference sequence). The CDR3, as DNA: TGTGCCAGCAGCGGGTTGGCCCGGGAGTGGGGAAACACCATATATTTT. Translation: CASSGLAREWGNTIYF.

The V and J genes are TRBV5-1 and TRBJ1-1; TRBD1 agrees at 8 bases. The length of the CDR3 is 16 residues. Germline V lookup: CDR1 SGHRS, CDR2 YFSETQ. J gave up 0 bases and V 4 bases, and 8 bases lay outside the gene matches. The CDR3 DNA reads as TGCGCCAGCAGCCCCACTCAGGGGGCCCTGAACACTGAAGCTTTCTTT. Its translation is CASSPTQGALNTEAFF.

On this clone: Other nucleotide sequences from this sample produce the same CDR3. V is TRBV7-9 and J is TRBJ1-1, with 7 bases aligning to TRBD1. The V gene's germline CDR1 is SEHNR and CDR2 FQNEAQ (reference sequence). V gave up 5 bases and J gave up 4 bases; unmatched junction bases: 4. The CDR3 loop spans 13 amino acids. CDR3 amino acids: CASSLQGGTEAFF. The CDR3 nucleotides are TGTGCCAGCAGCCTTCAGGGGGGCACTGAAGCTTTCTTT.

The V gene is TRBV6-1, the J gene TRBJ2-2; D not resolved. The CDR3 runs 14 residues. Germline values: CDR1 MNHNS, CDR2 SASEGT. V was pared by 4 bases and J by 7 bases, with 13 bases between. CDR3 DNA sequence: TGTGCCAGCAGTGCCTTACTGATCCTCGGGGAGCTGTTTTTT. It is translated as CASSALLILGELFF.

The chain has TRBV7-8 and TRBJ2-1; 10 bases align to TRBD2. V shed 1 base, J shed 4 bases, and the junction held 4 bases outside the gene matches. This CDR3 spans 16 amino acids. Germline CDR1 SGHVS, CDR2 FQNEAQ. CDR3 loop: CASSLEGTSVYNEQFF. The CDR3, as DNA: TGTGCCAGCAGCTTAGAAGGGACTAGCGTGTACAATGAGCAGTTCTTC. Based on the CDR3 plus reference TRBV7-8 and TRBJ2-1, the full variable domain is GAGVSQSPRYKVAKRGQDVALRCDPISGHVSLFWYQQALGQGPEFLTYFQNEAQLDKSGLPSDRFFAERPEGSVSTLKIQRTQQEDSAVYLCASSLEGTSVYNEQFFGPGTRLTVL.

The chain carries TRBV9 and TRBJ2-3; D perhaps matches TRBD2 (6 bases). Looked up from germline, CDR1 is SGDLS and CDR2 is YYNGEE. Trimming left V 2 bases short and J 6 bases short, with 25 bases between. The CDR3 loop spans 18 amino acids. The CDR3 is CASSVSVPVVGRTDTQYF. The CDR3 bases are TGTGCCAGCAGCGTGTCCGTACCCGTGGTAGGGAGGACCGATACGCAGTATTTT.

This chain connects TRBV6-5 to TRBJ1-6, with 8 bases that match TRBD1. CDR3 size: 14 residues. The J segment lost 12 bases and the V segment lost 6 bases, leaving 10 bases of the junction unmatched. Germline V gives CDR1 MNHEY, CDR2 SVGAGI. Here the CDR3 DNA reads TGTGCCAGCAGCCGCGTTGACAGGGGTGGACCCCTCCACTTT. Translation gives CASSRVDRGGPLHF.

V gene TRBV23-1 combines with J gene TRBJ1-1, with TRBD1 matching over 7 bases. TRBV23-1 is reported as an ORF; its role is uncertain. The CDR3 runs to 16 residues. Trimming removed 0 bases from V and 3 bases from J; junction bases left unmatched: 7. The CDR3, as DNA: TGCGCCAGCAGTCAATCTTCGAGGGGGCGGCACACTGAAGCTTTCTTT. Translated, it gives CASSQSSRGRHTEAFF.

The chain employs TRBV10-3 and TRBJ1-6; 8 positions agree with TRBD1. This CDR3 contains 17 residues. Germline lookup yields CDR1 ENHRY and CDR2 SYGVKD. J was trimmed by 1 base and V by 4 bases; bases with no gene match: 6. CDR3 residues: CAISGGQGLSYNSPLHF. CDR3 nucleotides: TGTGCCATCAGTGGCGGACAGGGTCTATCCTATAATTCACCCCTCCACTTT.

This clone was seen a single time. J is TRBJ1-3 and V is TRBV19; D is unresolved. Germline lookup yields CDR1 LNHDA and CDR2 SQIVND (reference sequence). The CDR3 spans 13 residues. V was cut by 5 bases and J by 3 bases, with 8 bases left in between. The CDR3 loop is CASSPYNGNTIYF. CDR3 sequence (DNA): TGTGCCAGTAGTCCCTATAATGGAAACACCATATATTTT.

The J gene is TRBJ2-3, the V gene TRBV12-5; unclear D gene. CDR3 length equals 16 residues. Trimming took 1 base from V and 4 from J, leaving 15 bases between them. From germline, CDR1 is LGHNT and CDR2 FRNRAP. CDR3 DNA sequence: TGTGCTAGTGGTTTGGGGCTCCCTCTCGAACCAGATACGCAGTATTTT. Translation: CASGLGLPLEPDTQYF.

This chain links TRBV27 with TRBJ1-2, with 8 bases aligning to TRBD1. The CDR3 has 13 residues. J lost 5 bases, V lost 10 bases, and 9 bases had no gene match. CDR1 is MNHEY, CDR2 SMNVEV, per germline (reference sequence). CDR3 DNA: TGTGCCACCGGGGGTACAGGGGGATATGGCTACACCTTC. Amino acid sequence: CATGGTGGYGYTF.

CDR3 region: CASSLGLDQNTGELFF. The CDR3 coding sequence is TGTGCCAGCAGCTTGGGATTAGATCAGAACACCGGGGAGCTGTTTTTT. The V and J genes are TRBV5-4 and TRBJ2-2; D gene unclear. Trimming removed 0 bases from V and 1 base from J, with 10 bases in between. The germline CDR1 and CDR2 sequences are SGHNT and YYREEE (reference sequence). The CDR3 totals 16 residues.

This chain uses TRBV7-2 with TRBJ2-1, with 12 bases that match TRBD2. The J segment lost 5 bases and the V segment lost 7 bases, leaving 3 bases of the junction unmatched. Looked up from germline, CDR1 is SGHTA and CDR2 is FQGNSA. The CDR3 has 14 residues. This CDR3 reads CASTRTSGNNEQFF. The CDR3 coding sequence is TGTGCCAGCACTCGGACTAGCGGGAACAATGAGCAGTTCTTC.

This chain links TRBV7-6 with TRBJ2-1, with no clear D. This CDR3 has 17 residues. Germline assignment: CDR1 SGHVS and CDR2 FNYEAQ. Trimming left V 1 base short and J 5 bases short, with 18 bases between. The CDR3 region has the DNA TGTGCCAGCAGCTTAGACCGCGCGCGCCCTCAGGACAATGAGCAGTTCTTC. This codes for CASSLDRARPQDNEQFF.